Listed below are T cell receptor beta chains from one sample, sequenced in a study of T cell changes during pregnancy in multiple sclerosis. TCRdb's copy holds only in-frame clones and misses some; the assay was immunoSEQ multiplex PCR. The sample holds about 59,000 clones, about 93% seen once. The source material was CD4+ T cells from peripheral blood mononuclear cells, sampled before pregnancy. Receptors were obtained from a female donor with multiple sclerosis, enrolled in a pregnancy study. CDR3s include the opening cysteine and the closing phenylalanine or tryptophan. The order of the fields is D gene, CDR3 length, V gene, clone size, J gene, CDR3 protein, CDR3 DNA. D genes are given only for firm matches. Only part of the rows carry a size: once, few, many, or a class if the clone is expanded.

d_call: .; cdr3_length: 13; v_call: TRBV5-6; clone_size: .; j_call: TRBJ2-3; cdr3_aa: CASSLEGREEGAF; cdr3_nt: TGTGCCAGCAGCTTGGAAGGGAGAGAGGAAGGCGCCTTT
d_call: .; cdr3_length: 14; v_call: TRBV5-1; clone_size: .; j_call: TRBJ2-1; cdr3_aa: CASSLEQIYNEQFF; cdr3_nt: TGCGCCAGCAGCTTGGAACAGATCTACAATGAGCAGTTCTTC
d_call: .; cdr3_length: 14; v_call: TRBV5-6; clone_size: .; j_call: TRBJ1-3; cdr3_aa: CASSLGGPADTIYF; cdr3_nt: TGTGCCAGCAGCTTGGGAGGCCCTGCTGACACCATATATTTT
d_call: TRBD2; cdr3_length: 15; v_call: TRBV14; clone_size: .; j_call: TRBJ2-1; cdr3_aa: CASSQLAGGYNEQFF; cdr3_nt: TGTGCCAGCAGCCAACTAGCGGGAGGGTACAATGAGCAGTTCTTC
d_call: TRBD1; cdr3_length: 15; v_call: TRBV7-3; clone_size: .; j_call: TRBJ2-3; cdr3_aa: CASSPDRGQQDTQYF; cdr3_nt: TGTGCCAGCAGCCCGGACAGGGGGCAACAAGATACGCAGTATTTT
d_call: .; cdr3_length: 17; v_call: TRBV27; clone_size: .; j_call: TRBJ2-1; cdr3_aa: CASRALSGRFSYNEQFF; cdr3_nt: TGTGCCAGCAGGGCTTTGAGCGGACGATTCTCCTACAATGAGCAGTTCTTC
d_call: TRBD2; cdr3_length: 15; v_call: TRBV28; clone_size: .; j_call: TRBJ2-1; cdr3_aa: CASTAGTSGRTEQFF; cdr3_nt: TGTGCCAGCACGGCCGGGACTAGCGGGAGGACAGAGCAGTTCTTC
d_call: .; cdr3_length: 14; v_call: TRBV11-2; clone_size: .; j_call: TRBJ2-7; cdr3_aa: CASSLGGSSYEQYF; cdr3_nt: TGTGCCAGCAGCTTAGGTGGTAGTTCCTACGAGCAGTACTTC
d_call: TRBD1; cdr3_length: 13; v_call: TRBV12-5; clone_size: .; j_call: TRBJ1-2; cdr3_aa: CASGSTGVDGYTF; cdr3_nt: TGTGCTAGTGGTTCCACAGGGGTGGACGGCTACACCTTC
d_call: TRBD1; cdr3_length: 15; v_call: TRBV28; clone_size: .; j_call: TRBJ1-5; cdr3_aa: CASSPQTGLGQPQHF; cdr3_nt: TGTGCCAGCAGTCCGCAGACAGGGTTGGGCCAGCCCCAGCATTTT
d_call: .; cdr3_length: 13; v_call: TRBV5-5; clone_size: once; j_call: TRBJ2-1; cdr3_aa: CASSSAGGSEQFF; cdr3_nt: TGTGCCAGCAGCTCAGCAGGAGGGAGTGAGCAGTTCTTC
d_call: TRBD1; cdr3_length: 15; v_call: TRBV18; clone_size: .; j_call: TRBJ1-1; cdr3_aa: CASSPTGVGNTEAFF; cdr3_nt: TGTGCCAGCTCACCCACAGGGGTAGGGAACACTGAAGCTTTCTTT
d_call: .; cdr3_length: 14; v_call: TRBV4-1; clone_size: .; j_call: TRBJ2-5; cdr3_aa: CASSQDKIYETQYF; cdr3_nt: TGCGCCAGCAGCCAAGATAAGATCTATGAGACCCAGTACTTC
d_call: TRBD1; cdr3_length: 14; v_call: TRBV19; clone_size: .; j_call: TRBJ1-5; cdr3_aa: CASSDRVGRQPQHF; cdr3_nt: TGTGCCAGTAGTGACAGGGTAGGCCGACAGCCCCAGCATTTT
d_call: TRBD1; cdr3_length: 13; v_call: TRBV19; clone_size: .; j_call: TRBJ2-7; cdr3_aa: CASSMGQPYEQYF; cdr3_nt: TGTGCCAGTAGTATGGGACAGCCCTACGAGCAGTACTTC
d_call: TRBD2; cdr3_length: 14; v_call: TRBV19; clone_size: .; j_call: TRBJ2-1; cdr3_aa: CASRLAGYGNEQFF; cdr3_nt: TGTGCCAGTAGGCTAGCGGGATATGGCAATGAGCAGTTCTTC
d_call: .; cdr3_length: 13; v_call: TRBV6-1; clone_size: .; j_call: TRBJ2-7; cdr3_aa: CASSEGGEAPQYF; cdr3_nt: TGTGCCAGCAGTGAGGGAGGAGAAGCGCCGCAGTACTTC
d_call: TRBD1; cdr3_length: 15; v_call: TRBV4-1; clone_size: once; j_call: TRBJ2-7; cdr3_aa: CASSHIPGQDHEQYF; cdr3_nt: TGCGCCAGCAGCCATATTCCGGGACAGGATCACGAGCAGTACTTC
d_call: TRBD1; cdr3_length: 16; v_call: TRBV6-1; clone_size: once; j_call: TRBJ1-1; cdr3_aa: CASSDGTGPMNTEAFF; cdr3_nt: TGTGCCAGCAGTGACGGGACAGGGCCTATGAACACTGAAGCTTTCTTT
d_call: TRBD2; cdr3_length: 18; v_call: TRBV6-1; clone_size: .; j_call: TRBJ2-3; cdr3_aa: CASSQGLAGGAGGDTQYF; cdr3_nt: TGTGCCAGCAGTCAAGGACTAGCGGGAGGGGCCGGTGGAGATACGCAGTATTTT
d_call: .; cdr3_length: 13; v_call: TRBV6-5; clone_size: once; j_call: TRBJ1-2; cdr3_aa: CASSNGVFDGYTF; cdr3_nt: TGTGCCAGCAGTAACGGGGTATTCGATGGCTACACCTTC
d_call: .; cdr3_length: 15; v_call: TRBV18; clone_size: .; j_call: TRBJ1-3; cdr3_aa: CASSPPDRRGNTIYF; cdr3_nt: TGTGCCAGCTCACCACCCGACCGTAGAGGGAACACCATATATTTT
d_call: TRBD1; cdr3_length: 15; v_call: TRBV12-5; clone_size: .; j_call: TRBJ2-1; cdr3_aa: CASGLGQGAYNEQFF; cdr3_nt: TGTGCTAGTGGTTTGGGACAGGGGGCTTACAATGAGCAGTTCTTC
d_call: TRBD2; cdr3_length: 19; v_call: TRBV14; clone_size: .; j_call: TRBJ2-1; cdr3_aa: CASSLNRFLAGGTYNEQFF; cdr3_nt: TGTGCCAGCAGTCTTAACAGGTTCTTAGCGGGAGGTACCTACAATGAGCAGTTCTTC
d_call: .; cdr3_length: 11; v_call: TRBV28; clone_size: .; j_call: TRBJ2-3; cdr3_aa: CASSQGNTQYF; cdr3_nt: TGTGCCAGCAGCCAGGGCAATACGCAGTATTTT
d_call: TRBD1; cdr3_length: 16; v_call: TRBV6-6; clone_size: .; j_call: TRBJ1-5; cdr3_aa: CASSSSTGVDNQPQHF; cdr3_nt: TGTGCCAGCAGTTCGTCGACAGGGGTTGACAATCAGCCCCAGCATTTT
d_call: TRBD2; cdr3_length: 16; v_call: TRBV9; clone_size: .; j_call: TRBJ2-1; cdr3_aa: CASSVASGGAYNEQFF; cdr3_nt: TGTGCCAGCAGCGTAGCTAGCGGGGGAGCCTACAATGAGCAGTTCTTC
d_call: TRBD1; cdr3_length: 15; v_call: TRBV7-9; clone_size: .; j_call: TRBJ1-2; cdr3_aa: CASSFPGTELYGYTF; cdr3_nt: TGTGCCAGCAGCTTTCCCGGGACAGAACTCTATGGCTACACCTTC
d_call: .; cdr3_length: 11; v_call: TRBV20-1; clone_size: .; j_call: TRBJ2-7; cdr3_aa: CSASSSYEQYF; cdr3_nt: TGCAGTGCTAGTTCTAGCTACGAGCAGTACTTC
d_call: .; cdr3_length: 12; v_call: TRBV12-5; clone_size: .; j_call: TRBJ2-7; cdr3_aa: CASGTLAYEQYF; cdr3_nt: TGTGCTAGTGGCACACTAGCCTACGAGCAGTACTTC
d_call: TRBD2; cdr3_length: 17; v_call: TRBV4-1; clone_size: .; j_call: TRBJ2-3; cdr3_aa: CASSQDPSGSVADTQYF; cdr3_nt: TGCGCCAGCAGCCAAGATCCTAGCGGGAGTGTCGCAGATACGCAGTATTTT
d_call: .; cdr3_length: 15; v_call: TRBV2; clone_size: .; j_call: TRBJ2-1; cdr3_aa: CASSENGLSYNEQFF; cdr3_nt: TGTGCCAGCAGTGAAAACGGACTCTCCTACAATGAGCAGTTCTTC
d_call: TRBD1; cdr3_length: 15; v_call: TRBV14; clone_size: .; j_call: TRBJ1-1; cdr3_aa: CASSLLTGVSTEAFF; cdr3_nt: TGTGCCAGCAGCCTATTGACAGGGGTAAGCACTGAAGCTTTCTTT
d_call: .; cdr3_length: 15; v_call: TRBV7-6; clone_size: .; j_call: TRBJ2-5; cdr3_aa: CASSLAALGRETQYF; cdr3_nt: TGTGCCAGCAGCTTAGCCGCACTAGGTCGAGAGACCCAGTACTTC
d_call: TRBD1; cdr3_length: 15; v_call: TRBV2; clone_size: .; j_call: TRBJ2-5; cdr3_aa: CASSEKTGTQETQYF; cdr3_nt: TGTGCCAGCAGTGAAAAGACAGGGACCCAAGAGACCCAGTACTTC
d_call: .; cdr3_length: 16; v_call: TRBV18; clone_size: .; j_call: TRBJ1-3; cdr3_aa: CASSPPGGASGNTIYF; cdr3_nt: TGTGCCAGCTCACCACCGGGAGGGGCATCTGGAAACACCATATATTTT
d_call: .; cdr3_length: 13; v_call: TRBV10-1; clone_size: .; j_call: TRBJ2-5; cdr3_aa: CASSEETKETQYF; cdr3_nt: TGCGCCAGCAGTGAGGAGACAAAAGAGACCCAGTACTTC
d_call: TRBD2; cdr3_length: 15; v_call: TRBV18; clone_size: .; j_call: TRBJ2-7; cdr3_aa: CASSPSPAGTYEQYF; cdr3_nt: TGTGCCAGCTCACCAAGTCCAGCGGGAACCTACGAGCAGTACTTC
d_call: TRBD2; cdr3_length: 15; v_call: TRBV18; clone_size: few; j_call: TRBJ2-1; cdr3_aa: CASSTTSGRNNEQFF; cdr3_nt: TGTGCCAGCTCAACGACTAGCGGGAGGAACAATGAGCAGTTCTTC
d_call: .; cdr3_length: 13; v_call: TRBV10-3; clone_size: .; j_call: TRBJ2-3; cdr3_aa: CAIRNSGADTQYF; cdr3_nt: TGTGCCATCAGAAACTCGGGAGCAGATACGCAGTATTTT
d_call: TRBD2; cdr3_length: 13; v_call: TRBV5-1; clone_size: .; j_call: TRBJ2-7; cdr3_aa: CATAPGLGSEQYF; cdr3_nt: TGCGCCACCGCACCGGGACTAGGCAGCGAGCAGTACTTC
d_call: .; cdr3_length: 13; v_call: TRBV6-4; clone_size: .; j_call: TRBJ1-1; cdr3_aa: CASSAGMNTEAFF; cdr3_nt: TGTGCCAGCAGTGCGGGGATGAACACTGAAGCTTTCTTT
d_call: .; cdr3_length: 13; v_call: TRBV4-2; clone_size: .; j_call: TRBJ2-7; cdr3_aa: CASSQDTNYEQYF; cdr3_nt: TGTGCCAGCAGCCAAGACACAAACTACGAGCAGTACTTC
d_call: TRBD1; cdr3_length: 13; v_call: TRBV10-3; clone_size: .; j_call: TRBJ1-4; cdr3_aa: CAISYRQGEKLFF; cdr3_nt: TGTGCCATCAGTTACCGACAGGGCGAAAAACTGTTTTTT
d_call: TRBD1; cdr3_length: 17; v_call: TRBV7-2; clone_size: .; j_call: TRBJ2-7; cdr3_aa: CASSLSLPGQGLRGQYF; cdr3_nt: TGTGCCAGCAGCTTAAGTTTGCCGGGACAGGGCCTTAGAGGACAGTACTTC
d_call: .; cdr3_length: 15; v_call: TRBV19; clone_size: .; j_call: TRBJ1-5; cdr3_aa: CASKSSGNSNQPQHF; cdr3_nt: TGTGCCAGTAAGTCATCGGGGAATAGCAATCAGCCCCAGCATTTT
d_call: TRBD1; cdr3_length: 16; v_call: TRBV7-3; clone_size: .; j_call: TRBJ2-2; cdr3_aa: CASSLMGQVATGELFF; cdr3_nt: TGTGCCAGCAGCTTAATGGGACAGGTCGCCACCGGGGAGCTGTTTTTT
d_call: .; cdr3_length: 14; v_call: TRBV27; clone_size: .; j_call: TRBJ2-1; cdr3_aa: CASSLSGGLRTQFF; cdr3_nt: TGTGCCAGCAGTTTATCGGGGGGGCTGCGGACCCAGTTCTTC
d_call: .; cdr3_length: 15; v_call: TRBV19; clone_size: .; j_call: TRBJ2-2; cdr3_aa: CASSIDRGNTGELFF; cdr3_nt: TGTGCCAGTAGTATAGATCGGGGTAACACCGGGGAGCTGTTTTTT
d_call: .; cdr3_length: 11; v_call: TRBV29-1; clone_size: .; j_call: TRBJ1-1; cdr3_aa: CSSMVNTEAFF; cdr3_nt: TGCAGCTCTATGGTTAACACTGAAGCTTTCTTT
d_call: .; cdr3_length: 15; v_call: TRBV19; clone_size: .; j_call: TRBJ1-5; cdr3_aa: CASSRSGGSNQPQHF; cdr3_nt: TGTGCCAGTAGTCGCTCAGGCGGGAGCAATCAGCCCCAGCATTTT
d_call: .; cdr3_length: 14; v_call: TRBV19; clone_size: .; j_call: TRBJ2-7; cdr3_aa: CASSTGDHPYEQYF; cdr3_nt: TGTGCCAGTAGTACAGGGGATCATCCCTACGAGCAGTACTTC
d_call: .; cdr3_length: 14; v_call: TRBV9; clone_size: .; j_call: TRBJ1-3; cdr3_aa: CASSVDLGGNTIYF; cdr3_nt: TGTGCCAGCAGCGTCGACCTCGGGGGAAACACCATATATTTT
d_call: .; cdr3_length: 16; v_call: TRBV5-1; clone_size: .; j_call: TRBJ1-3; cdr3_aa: CASSLESSVSGNTIYF; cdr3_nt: TGCGCCAGCAGCTTGGAGAGCTCCGTCTCTGGAAACACCATATATTTT
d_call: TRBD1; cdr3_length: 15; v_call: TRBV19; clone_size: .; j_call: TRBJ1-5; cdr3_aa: CASSYPGGREQPQHF; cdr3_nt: TGTGCCAGTAGTTACCCAGGGGGCCGGGAGCAGCCCCAGCATTTT
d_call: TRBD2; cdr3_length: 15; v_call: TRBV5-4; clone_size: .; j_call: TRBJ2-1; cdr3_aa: CASLLAGGAHNEQFF; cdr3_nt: TGTGCCAGCTTATTAGCGGGAGGGGCCCACAATGAGCAGTTCTTC
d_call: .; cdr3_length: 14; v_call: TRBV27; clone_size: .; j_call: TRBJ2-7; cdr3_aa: CASSNLPGQGEQYF; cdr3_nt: TGTGCCAGCAGTAATCTCCCGGGCCAGGGAGAGCAGTACTTC